The 29 T cell receptor beta chains in this list originate from one sample, sequenced in a study of post-analysis software for immune sequencing data. Prepared libraries of TCR beta cDNA carried unique molecular identifiers. MiXCR was run by TCRdb on the PCR reads, yielding one entry per CDR3 protein. Here the sample spans hundreds of thousands of distinct CDR3 sequences, 25% to 30% being singletons. Study results and limitations: Patients used four to six TRBV segments, including TRBV5-6, TRBV5-1 and TRBV20-1, more often than controls.

These receptors are not linked to any known antigen. Sequencing used blood. The receptors shown here come from a girl aged 10 to 17 with multiple sclerosis.

The count of this clonotype is one. The limits of the CDR3 on the DNA are not certain, so only TCRdb's listed CDR3 is given. This chain links TRBV11-2 with TRBJ2-7; the table calls TRBD2, which could not be checked here. The CDR3 has 24 amino acids, counting both end residues. CDR1 and CDR2 from the germline V gene are SGHAT and FQNNGV. The CDR3 here is CASSVVAGGSDTQYFAQAPYEQYF.

J is TRBJ1-4 and V is TRBV28, with D hard to call. Trimming left V 2 bases short and J 8 bases short, with 9 bases between. CDR1 and CDR2 from the germline V gene are MDHEN and SYDVKM. The CDR3 is 13 residues long. The CDR3 loop is CASSLRRNEKLFF. The CDR3 DNA is TGTGCCAGCAGTTTACGGAGGAACGAAAAACTGTTTTTT.

This clonotype was observed a handful of times. The rearrangement joins TRBV4-2 to TRBJ2-1; 7 bases agree with TRBD2. J lost 0 bases, V lost 2 bases, and 13 bases had no gene match. The CDR3 totals 19 residues. Germline CDR1 LGHNA, CDR2 YNFKEQ. CDR3 in amino acids: CASSQSLPVGRSSYNEQFF. The CDR3 DNA follows: TGTGCCAGCAGCCAAAGTCTACCTGTCGGGAGGAGCTCCTACAATGAGCAGTTCTTC.

This clonotype was seen ten or more times. V usage is TRBV20-1 and J usage is TRBJ2-3; 9 nucleotides agree with TRBD2. Trimming cost V 2 bases and J 5 bases; bases outside gene matches: 5. The CDR3 loop spans 14 amino acids. Germline V CDR1 and CDR2: DFQATT, SNEGSKA (reference sequence). CDR3 amino acids: CSARSSGRRDTQYF. The CDR3 nucleotides read TGCAGTGCTAGATCGAGCGGGAGGAGAGATACGCAGTATTTT.

V is TRBV10-3 and J is TRBJ2-5; 7 bases are shared with TRBD2. Germline CDR1 and CDR2: ENHRY and SYGVKD. J was trimmed by 1 base and V by 8 bases; bases with no gene match: 13. The CDR3 totals 16 residues. CDR3 sequence: CAIGGGGSLVQETQYF. CDR3 sequence (DNA): TGTGCCATCGGGGGGGGAGGGTCTCTGGTCCAAGAGACCCAGTACTTC.

The table lists this clonotype with a few counts. J is TRBJ2-5 and V is TRBV11-3; D might be TRBD1 or TRBD2, each matching 6 bases. Trimming pared 6 bases from V and 1 base from J, leaving 12 bases between. The germline V gene has CDR1 SGHNT and CDR2 YENEEA. CDR3 length: 14 amino acids. The CDR3 loop is CASSRGEPQETQYF. CDR3 nucleotide sequence: TGTGCCAGCAGTAGGGGGGAGCCCCAAGAGACCCAGTACTTC.

In this sample, this clonotype turned up many times. J is TRBJ2-3 and V is TRBV6-4; possible D gene TRBD1, 5 bases. Trimming left V 6 bases short and J 3 bases short, with 16 bases between. The CDR3 is 15 amino acids. Germline values: CDR1 MRHNA, CDR2 SNTAGT. Written as DNA, the CDR3 is TGTGCCAGCAGCGTATCGGACACCGCAACAGATACGCAGTATTTT. Translating gives CASSVSDTATDTQYF.

CDR3 in DNA: TGTGCCACCAGCAGCGATTTCCCGGGGGTAGCGGGGGCCTACGAGCAGTACTTC. Translated: CATSSDFPGVAGAYEQYF. This sequence joins TRBV15 and TRBJ2-7; 9 bases map to TRBD2. Germline lookup yields CDR1 LNHNV and CDR2 YYDKDF (reference sequence). Trimming at V came to 3 bases and at J to 2 bases, leaving 14 bases not matched to a gene. The CDR3 covers 18 residues.

This sequence joins TRBV5-1 and TRBJ2-1; D perhaps matches TRBD1 (5 bases). Trimming cost V 4 bases and J 2 bases, with 13 bases left between them. The CDR3 contains 15 residues. In germline, CDR1 is SGHRS, CDR2 YFSETQ. CDR3 sequence: CASSAWQGPYNEQFF. In DNA, the CDR3 is TGCGCCAGCAGCGCCTGGCAGGGCCCCTACAATGAGCAGTTCTTC.

This chain connects TRBV7-8 to TRBJ2-1, with 12 positions matching TRBD2. This CDR3 spans 17 amino acids. With 1 base clipped from V and 5 bases from J, the junction kept 6 bases outside the gene matches. From germline, CDR1 is SGHVS and CDR2 FQNEAQ. The CDR3 is CASSLVTSGGPNNEQFF. As DNA, the CDR3 is TGTGCCAGCAGCTTAGTTACTAGCGGGGGGCCGAACAATGAGCAGTTCTTC. Filled out from reference TRBV7-8 and TRBJ2-1, the complete variable domain reads GAGVSQSPRYKVAKRGQDVALRCDPISGHVSLFWYQQALGQGPEFLTYFQNEAQLDKSGLPSDRFFAERPEGSVSTLKIQRTQQEDSAVYLCASSLVTSGGPNNEQFFGPGTRLTVL.

The V and J genes are TRBV2 and TRBJ2-1, with TRBD2 matching over 9 bases. The germline V gene encodes CDR1 SNHLY and CDR2 FYNNEI. The CDR3 is 16 amino acids. With V trimmed by 4 bases and J by 0 bases, 4 bases remained unmatched. The CDR3, as DNA: TGTGCCAGCAGTGTCGAGCGGGGGGCCTCCTACAATGAGCAGTTCTTC. It yields the protein CASSVERGASYNEQFF. The full variable domain, with the rest looked up from reference TRBV2 and TRBJ2-1, is EPEVTQTPSHQVTQMGQEVILRCVPISNHLYFYWYRQILGQKVEFLVSFYNNEISEKSEIFDDQFSVERPDGSNFTLKIRSTKLEDSAMYFCASSVERGASYNEQFFGPGTRLTVL.

V and J are TRBV2 and TRBJ2-1, with 10 bases matching TRBD2. V was clipped by 4 bases and J by 4 bases; unmatched bases: 13. CDR3 length: 18 amino acids. The germline V gene has CDR1 SNHLY and CDR2 FYNNEI. The CDR3 reads CASSALGTSALLYNEQFF. In DNA form, the CDR3 reads TGTGCCAGCAGTGCCCTGGGGACTAGCGCTCTCCTGTACAATGAGCAGTTCTTC.

The chain joins TRBV29-1 to TRBJ2-1, with a possible D match to TRBD1 (5 bases). There are 11 residues in the CDR3. CDR1 SQVTM and CDR2 ANQGSEA come from the germline V gene. The germline V and J ends were trimmed by 7 bases and 5 bases, with 9 bases remaining between them. This CDR3 is CSGGADNEQFF. CDR3 coding DNA: TGCAGCGGGGGCGCCGACAATGAGCAGTTCTTC.

This clonotype appeared many times. The chain uses TRBV29-1 and TRBJ2-4; D is possibly TRBD1 (6 bases). The V end lost 5 bases, the J end lost 5 bases, and 7 bases lay between the germline ends. Germline V gene sequence: CDR1 SQVTM, CDR2 ANQGSEA. The CDR3 runs 11 residues. The CDR3 reads CSVRQENIQYF. The DNA of the CDR3 is TGCAGCGTTAGACAGGAAAACATTCAGTACTTC.

This clonotype was recorded a few times. The V call is TRBV2, the J call TRBJ2-3; TRBD2 matches 10 bases. The junction had 16 bases not matched to a gene; V was cut back by 11 bases and J by 2 bases. Looked up from germline, CDR1 is SNHLY and CDR2 is FYNNEI. The CDR3 sequence is 17 residues long. The CDR3 reads CAGGLAGDRLDTDTQYF. The CDR3 nucleotides are TGTGCCGGTGGCCTAGCGGGAGACCGGCTAGACACAGATACGCAGTATTTT.

The chain couples TRBV7-9 to TRBJ1-2, with 9 bases identical to TRBD1. Losses at the gene ends were 4 bases for V and 8 bases for J; bases not matched to a gene: 14. The CDR3 has 16 amino acids. Per germline, CDR1 SEHNR and CDR2 FQNEAQ (reference sequence). CDR3 sequence: CASSSAARTGASGYTF. CDR3 nucleotides: TGTGCCAGCAGCTCAGCGGCCCGGACAGGGGCGTCAGGCTACACCTTC.

The genes are TRBV18 and TRBJ2-5; TRBD1 might be the D (5 bases). The J call may not be correct, given that the DNA end is closer to TRBJ2-7. Germline lookup yields CDR1 KGHSH and CDR2 LQKENI. The CDR3 length is 16 residues. This chain's CDR3 is CASSPYDSYPEYEQYF. The CDR3 DNA follows: TGTGCCAGCTCACCTTACGACAGCTACCCAGAGTACGAGCAGTACTTC.

This clonotype was seen more than once but under ten times. The rearrangement uses TRBV7-2 and TRBJ1-6; D ambiguous. CDR3 length equals 15 residues. V gave up 5 bases and J gave up 6 bases, with 14 bases separating them. From germline, CDR1 is SGHTA and CDR2 FQGNSA. The chain's CDR3 is CASSLGRLLNSPLHF. As DNA, the CDR3 is TGTGCCAGCAGCCTTGGACGGTTGCTTAATTCACCCCTCCACTTT.

The chain's CDR3 is CASDYLGGGPTDTQYF. The CDR3 DNA sequence: TGTGCCAGCGACTACCTGGGGGGGGGACCCACAGATACGCAGTATTTT. This rearrangement joins TRBV27 to TRBJ2-3, with TRBD2 matching over 7 bases. CDR1 is MNHEY, CDR2 SMNVEV, per germline (reference sequence). V dropped 8 bases and J dropped 2; count of bases not matched to a gene: 13. CDR3 size: 16 residues.

V and J are TRBV20-1 and TRBJ2-3; 14 nucleotides line up with TRBD2. V lost 3 bases, J lost 6 bases, and 8 bases stayed unmatched. Germline-derived CDR1 and CDR2 are DFQATT and SNEGSKA (reference sequence). The CDR3 is made up of 16 amino acids. As DNA, the CDR3 is TGCAGTGCTAGTAGCGGGACTAGCGGGAGAGTGGATACGCAGTATTTT. This codes for CSASSGTSGRVDTQYF.

This chain joins TRBV20-1 and TRBJ2-1, with TRBD2 matching over 12 bases. Germline assignment: CDR1 DFQATT and CDR2 SNEGSKA (reference sequence). The V segment lost 3 bases and the J segment 2 bases; nucleotides outside the gene matches: 11. The CDR3 spans 18 residues. Written as DNA, the CDR3 is TGCAGTGCTAGGTGGCCTAGCGGGAGGGGCGGGCCCTACAATGAGCAGTTCTTC. It yields the protein CSARWPSGRGGPYNEQFF.

This clonotype was seen repeatedly, ten times or more. The gene calls are TRBV29-1 and TRBJ2-1, with D perhaps assigned TRBD1 or TRBD2 (5 bases each). This CDR3 is 14 amino acids long. Germline V gives CDR1 SQVTM, CDR2 ANQGSEA. V was trimmed by 1 base and J by 3 bases, leaving 10 bases between them. CDR3 coding DNA: TGCAGCGTTGAAGGGGGGACGGGCTACAATGAGCAGTTCTTC. This translates into CSVEGGTGYNEQFF.

This clonotype showed up just a few times. The V gene is TRBV24-1, the J gene TRBJ2-1, with 7 bases lining up with TRBD1. With V trimmed by 1 base and J by 6 bases, 11 bases remained unmatched. CDR3 length: 17 residues. The germline V gene encodes CDR1 KGHDR and CDR2 SFDVKD. CDR3 in amino acids: CATSDFRHRGPFNEQFF. The CDR3, as DNA: TGTGCCACCAGTGATTTTCGACACAGGGGTCCCTTCAATGAGCAGTTCTTC.

The rearrangement links TRBV29-1 to TRBJ2-6; possible D gene TRBD2, 6 bases. The CDR3 contains 17 residues. The V gene's germline CDR1 is SQVTM and CDR2 ANQGSEA. V was shortened by 3 bases and J by 0 bases, with 15 bases between the two germline ends. CDR3: CSVETASAYSGANVLTF. Here the CDR3 DNA reads TGCAGCGTTGAGACGGCTAGCGCTTACTCTGGGGCCAACGTCCTGACTTTC.

This clonotype was counted ten times or more. The chain is built from TRBV10-3 and TRBJ2-5; TRBD2 matches at 13 bases. The V gene's germline CDR1 is ENHRY and CDR2 SYGVKD. This CDR3 comprises 16 residues. Trimming took 6 bases from V and 2 from J; bases not matched to a gene: 6. The CDR3 DNA follows: TGTGCCATCAGAGAAGGACTAGCGGGAGAACAAGAGACCCAGTACTTC. It codes for CAIREGLAGEQETQYF.

This clonotype was picked up a small number of times. The V and J genes are TRBV4-3 and TRBJ2-7; D is perhaps TRBD1 (6 bases). The germline V gene has CDR1 LGHNA and CDR2 YSLEER. V dropped 3 bases and J dropped 7 bases, with 19 bases sitting between them. The CDR3 loop spans 15 amino acids. CDR3 bases: TGCGCCAGCAGCCAGACAAATGGGGGCTTGGGGGAGCAGTACTTC. Translated: CASSQTNGGLGEQYF.

This clonotype occurred a few times. The chain carries TRBV6-4 and TRBJ1-1; tentatively, D is TRBD1 (6 bases). This CDR3 spans 13 amino acids. Trimming took 6 bases from V and 7 from J, leaving 15 bases between them. The germline V gene has CDR1 MRHNA and CDR2 SNTAGT. CDR3 sequence (DNA): TGTGCCAGCAGCCCCCGGGGGGGCGGTGAAGCTTTCTTT. Encoded protein: CASSPRGGGEAFF.

Only a few counts were recorded for this clonotype. The V gene is TRBV29-1, the J gene TRBJ2-3, with D perhaps TRBD2 (5 bases). Germline V gene sequence: CDR1 SQVTM, CDR2 ANQGSEA. Trimming removed 4 bases from V and 2 bases from J, with 13 bases in between. This CDR3 is built from 14 residues. CDR3 DNA sequence: TGCAGCGTTGGTGTAAGCGGACCCACAGATACGCAGTATTTT. It is translated as CSVGVSGPTDTQYF.

As concerns this clonotype: This may stem from a read error, because a much larger clone lies one nucleotide away. DNA of the CDR3: TGTGTCAGCAGTTACTTGTACGAGCAGTACTTC. This gives the protein CVSSYLYEQYF. The genes are TRBV6-6 and TRBJ2-7; D gene ambiguous. The CDR3 is 11 amino acids. CDR1 and CDR2 from the germline V gene are MNHNY and SVGAGI (reference sequence).